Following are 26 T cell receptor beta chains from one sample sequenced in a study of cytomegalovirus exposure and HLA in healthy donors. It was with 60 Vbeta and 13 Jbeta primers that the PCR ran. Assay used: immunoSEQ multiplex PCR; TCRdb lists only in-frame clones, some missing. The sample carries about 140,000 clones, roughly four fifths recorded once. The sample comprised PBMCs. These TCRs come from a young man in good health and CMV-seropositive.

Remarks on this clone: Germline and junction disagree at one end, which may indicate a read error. This CDR3 reads CASSTDRAYERDF. The CDR3 DNA sequence: TGCGCCAGCAGCACCGACAGGGCTTACGAGAGGGACTTC. The J gene is TRBJ2-7, the V gene TRBV5-1; 7 positions agree with TRBD1. This CDR3 region has 13 residues. Germline V gene sequence: CDR1 SGHRS, CDR2 YFSETQ.

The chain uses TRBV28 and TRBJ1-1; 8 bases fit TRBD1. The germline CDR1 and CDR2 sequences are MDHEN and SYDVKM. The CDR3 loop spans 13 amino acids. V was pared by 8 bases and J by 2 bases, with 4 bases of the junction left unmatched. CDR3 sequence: CASLGQGNTEAFF. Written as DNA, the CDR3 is TGTGCCAGCCTTGGACAGGGAAACACTGAAGCTTTCTTT.

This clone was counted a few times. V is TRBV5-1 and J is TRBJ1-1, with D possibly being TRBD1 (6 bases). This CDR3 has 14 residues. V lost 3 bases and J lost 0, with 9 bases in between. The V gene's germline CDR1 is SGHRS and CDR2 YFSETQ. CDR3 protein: CASSSGTMNTEAFF. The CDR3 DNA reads TGCGCCAGCAGCTCCGGGACAATGAACACTGAAGCTTTCTTT.

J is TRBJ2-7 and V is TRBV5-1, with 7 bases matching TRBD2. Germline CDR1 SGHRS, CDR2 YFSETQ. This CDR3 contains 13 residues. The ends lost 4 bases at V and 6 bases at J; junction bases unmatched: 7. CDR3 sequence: CASSRGGVPEQYF. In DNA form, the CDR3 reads TGCGCCAGCAGCCGCGGGGGAGTCCCCGAGCAGTACTTC.

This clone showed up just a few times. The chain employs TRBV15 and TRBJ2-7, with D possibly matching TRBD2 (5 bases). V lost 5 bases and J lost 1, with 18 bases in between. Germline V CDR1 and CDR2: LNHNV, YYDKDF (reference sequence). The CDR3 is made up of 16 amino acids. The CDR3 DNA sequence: TGTGCCACCAGCGGGCTAGTCGGGGTCAATTCCTACGAGCAGTACTTC. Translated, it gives CATSGLVGVNSYEQYF.

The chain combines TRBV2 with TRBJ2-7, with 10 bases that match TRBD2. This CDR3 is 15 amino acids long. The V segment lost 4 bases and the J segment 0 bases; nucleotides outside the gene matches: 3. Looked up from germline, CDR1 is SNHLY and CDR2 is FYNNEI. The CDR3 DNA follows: TGTGCCAGCAGTGTCGGACTAGCGGCCTCCTACGAGCAGTACTTC. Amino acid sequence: CASSVGLAASYEQYF. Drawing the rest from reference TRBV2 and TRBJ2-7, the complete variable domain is EPEVTQTPSHQVTQMGQEVILRCVPISNHLYFYWYRQILGQKVEFLVSFYNNEISEKSEIFDDQFSVERPDGSNFTLKIRSTKLEDSAMYFCASSVGLAASYEQYFGPGTRLTVT.

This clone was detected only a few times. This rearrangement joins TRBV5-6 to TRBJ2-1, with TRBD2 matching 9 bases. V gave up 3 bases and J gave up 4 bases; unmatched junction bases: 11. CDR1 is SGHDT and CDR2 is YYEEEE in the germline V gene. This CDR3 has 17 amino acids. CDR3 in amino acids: CASSSNRGGRAYNEQFF. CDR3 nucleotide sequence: TGTGCCAGCAGCTCCAACCGGGGCGGGAGGGCTTACAATGAGCAGTTCTTC.

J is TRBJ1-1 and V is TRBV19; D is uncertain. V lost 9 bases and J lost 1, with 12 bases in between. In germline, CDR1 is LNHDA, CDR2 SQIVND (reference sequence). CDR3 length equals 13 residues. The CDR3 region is CASQVAGNTEAFF. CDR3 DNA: TGTGCCAGCCAGGTGGCAGGGAACACTGAAGCTTTCTTT. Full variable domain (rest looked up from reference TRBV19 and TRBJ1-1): DGGITQSPKYLFRKEGQNVTLSCEQNLNHDAMYWYRQDPGQGLRLIYYSQIVNDFQKGDIAEGYSVSREKKESFPLTVTSAQKNPTAFYLCASQVAGNTEAFFGQGTRLTVV.

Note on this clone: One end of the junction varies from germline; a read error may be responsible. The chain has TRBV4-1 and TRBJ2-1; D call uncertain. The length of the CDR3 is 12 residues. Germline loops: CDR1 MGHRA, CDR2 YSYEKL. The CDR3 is CASSQDTALKIF. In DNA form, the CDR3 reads TGCGCCAGCAGCCAAGATACAGCCTTGAAGATCTTC.

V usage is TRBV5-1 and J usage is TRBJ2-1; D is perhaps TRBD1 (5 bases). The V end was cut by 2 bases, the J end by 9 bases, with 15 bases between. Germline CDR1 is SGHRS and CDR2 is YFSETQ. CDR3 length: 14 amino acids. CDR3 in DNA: TGCGCCAGCAGCTTTGCCACGCATCAGGGTGAGCAGTTCTTC. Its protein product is CASSFATHQGEQFF.

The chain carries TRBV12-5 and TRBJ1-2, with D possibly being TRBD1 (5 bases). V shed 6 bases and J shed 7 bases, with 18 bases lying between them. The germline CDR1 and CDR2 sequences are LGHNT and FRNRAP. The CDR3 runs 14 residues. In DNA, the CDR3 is TGTGCTAGTGGCCTCCCCTCAGGGATCGGTGGCTACACCTTC. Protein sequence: CASGLPSGIGGYTF.

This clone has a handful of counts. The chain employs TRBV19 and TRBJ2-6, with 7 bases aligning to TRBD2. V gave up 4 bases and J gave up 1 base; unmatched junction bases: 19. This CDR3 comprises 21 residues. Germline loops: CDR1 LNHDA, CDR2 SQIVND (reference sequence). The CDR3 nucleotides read TGTGCCAGTAGTACCGCCTCTGGCGGGAGCGCCCTAATGTCTGGGGCCAACGTCCTGACTTTC. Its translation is CASSTASGGSALMSGANVLTF.

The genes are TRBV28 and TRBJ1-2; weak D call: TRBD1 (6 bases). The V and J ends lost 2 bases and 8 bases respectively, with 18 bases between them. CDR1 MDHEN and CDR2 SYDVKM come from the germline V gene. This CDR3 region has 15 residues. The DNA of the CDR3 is TGTGCCAGCAGTTTAAATGGGGGCGCTTCACAAGGCTACACCTTC. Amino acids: CASSLNGGASQGYTF.

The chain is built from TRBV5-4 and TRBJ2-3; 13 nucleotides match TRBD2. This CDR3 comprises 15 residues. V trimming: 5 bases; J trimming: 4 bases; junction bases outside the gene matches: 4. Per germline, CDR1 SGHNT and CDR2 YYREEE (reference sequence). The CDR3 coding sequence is TGTGCCAGCAGAACCGGGACTAGCGGGGCAGATACGCAGTATTTT. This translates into CASRTGTSGADTQYF.

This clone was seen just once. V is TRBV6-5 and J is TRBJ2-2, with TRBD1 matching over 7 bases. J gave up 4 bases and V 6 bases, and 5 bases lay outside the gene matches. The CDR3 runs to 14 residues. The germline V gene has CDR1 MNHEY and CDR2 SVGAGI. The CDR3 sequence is CASSGQAGTGELFF. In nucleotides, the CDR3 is TGTGCCAGCAGCGGACAGGCCGGCACCGGGGAGCTGTTTTTT.

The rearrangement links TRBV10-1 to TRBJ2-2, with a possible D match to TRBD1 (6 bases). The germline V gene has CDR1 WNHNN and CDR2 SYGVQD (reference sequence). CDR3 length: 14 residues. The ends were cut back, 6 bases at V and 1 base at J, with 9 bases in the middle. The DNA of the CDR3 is TGCGCCAGCAGCCGAGGGGGGAACACCGGGGAGCTGTTTTTT. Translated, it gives CASSRGGNTGELFF.

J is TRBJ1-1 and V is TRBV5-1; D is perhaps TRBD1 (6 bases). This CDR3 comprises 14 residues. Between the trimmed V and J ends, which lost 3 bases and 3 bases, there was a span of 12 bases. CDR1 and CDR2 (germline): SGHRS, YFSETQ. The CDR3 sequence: CASSSAPGDTEAFF. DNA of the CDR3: TGCGCCAGCAGCTCTGCACCAGGGGACACTGAAGCTTTCTTT.

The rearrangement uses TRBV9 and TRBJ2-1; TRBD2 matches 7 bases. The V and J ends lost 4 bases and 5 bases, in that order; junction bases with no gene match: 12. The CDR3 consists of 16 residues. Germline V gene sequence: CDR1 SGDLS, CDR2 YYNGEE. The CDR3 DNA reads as TGTGCCAGCAGCCCCCCCCAGGCTAGCGGTCACAATGAGCAGTTCTTC. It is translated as CASSPPQASGHNEQFF.

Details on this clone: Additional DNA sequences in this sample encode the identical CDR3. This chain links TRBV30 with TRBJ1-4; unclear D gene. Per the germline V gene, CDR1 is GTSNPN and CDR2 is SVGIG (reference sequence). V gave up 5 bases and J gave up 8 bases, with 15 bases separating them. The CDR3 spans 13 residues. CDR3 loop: CAWGRDGNEKLFF. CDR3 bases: TGTGCCTGGGGCCGGGATGGGAACGAAAAACTGTTTTTT.

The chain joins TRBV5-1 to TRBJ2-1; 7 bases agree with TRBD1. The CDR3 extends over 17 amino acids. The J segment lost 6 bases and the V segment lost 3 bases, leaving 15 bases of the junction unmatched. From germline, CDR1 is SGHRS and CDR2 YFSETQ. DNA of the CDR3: TGCGCCAGCAGCTCGGGTCAAAGAGGGGGCAATGGCAATGAGCAGTTCTTC. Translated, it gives CASSSGQRGGNGNEQFF.

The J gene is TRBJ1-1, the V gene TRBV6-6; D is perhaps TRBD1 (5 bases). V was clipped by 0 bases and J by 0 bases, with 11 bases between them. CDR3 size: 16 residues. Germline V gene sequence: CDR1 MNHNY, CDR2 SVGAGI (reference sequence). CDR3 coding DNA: TGTGCCAGCAGTTACTCCCCCAAAGGGGTGAACACTGAAGCTTTCTTT. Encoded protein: CASSYSPKGVNTEAFF.

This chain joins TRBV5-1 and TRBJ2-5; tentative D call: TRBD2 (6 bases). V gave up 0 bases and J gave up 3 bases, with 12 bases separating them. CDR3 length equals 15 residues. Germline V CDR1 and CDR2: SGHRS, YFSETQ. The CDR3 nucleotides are TGCGCCAGCAGCTTGGTCGGGGGTTCGGAAGAGACCCAGTACTTC. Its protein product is CASSLVGGSEETQYF.

Here the CDR3 reads CASSVEPSSGNTIYF. Here the CDR3 DNA reads TGTGCCAGCAGCGTAGAACCGAGCTCTGGAAACACCATATATTTT. V gene TRBV9 combines with J gene TRBJ1-3; D gene ambiguous. The germline CDR1 and CDR2 sequences are SGDLS and YYNGEE. The CDR3 runs 15 residues. The V end was cut by 0 bases, the J end by 0 bases, with 7 bases between.

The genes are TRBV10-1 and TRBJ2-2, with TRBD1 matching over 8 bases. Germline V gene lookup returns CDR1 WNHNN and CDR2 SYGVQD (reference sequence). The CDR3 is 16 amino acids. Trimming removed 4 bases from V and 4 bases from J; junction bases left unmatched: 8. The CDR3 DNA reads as TGCGCCAGCAGTGCCACCAGGACAGGGACCACCGGGGAGCTGTTTTTT. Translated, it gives CASSATRTGTTGELFF.

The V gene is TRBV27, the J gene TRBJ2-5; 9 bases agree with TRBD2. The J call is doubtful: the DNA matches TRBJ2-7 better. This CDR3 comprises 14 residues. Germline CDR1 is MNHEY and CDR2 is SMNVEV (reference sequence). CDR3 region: CASSLAGGPYEQYF. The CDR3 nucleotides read TGTGCCAGCAGTTTAGCGGGAGGGCCCTACGAGCAGTACTTC.

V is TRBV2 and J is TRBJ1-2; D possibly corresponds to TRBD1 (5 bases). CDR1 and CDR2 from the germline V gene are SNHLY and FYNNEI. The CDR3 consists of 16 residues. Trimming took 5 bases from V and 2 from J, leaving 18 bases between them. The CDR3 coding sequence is TGTGCCAGCAGTCTCCCCTCGACAGACCGAAACTATGGCTACACCTTC. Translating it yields CASSLPSTDRNYGYTF. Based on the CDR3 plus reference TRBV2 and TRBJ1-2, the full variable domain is EPEVTQTPSHQVTQMGQEVILRCVPISNHLYFYWYRQILGQKVEFLVSFYNNEISEKSEIFDDQFSVERPDGSNFTLKIRSTKLEDSAMYFCASSLPSTDRNYGYTFGSGTRLTVV.